This T cell receptor (beta chain) was sequenced during a study of OX40 agonist ivuxolimab in advanced cancers. Study summary: Patients' therapy was ivuxolimab, an antibody that acts as an agonist of OX40 (CD134).

As for this clone: Its antigen is not identified. The junction shows a germline mismatch at one end, possibly a read error.

General study results and limits: Some nonresponders also had low normalized T-cell clonal expansion.

Blood draws occurred at baseline, cycle 4 day 1, and cycle 7 day 1. Only in-frame clones appear in the TCRdb table, and some are missing; sequencing was by immunoSEQ multiplex PCR. The table shows about 75,000 clones, with around nine tenths occurring only once. The CDR3 has 15 amino acids. This TCR was sampled from an adult with an advanced solid tumor such as melanoma, head and neck, liver or kidney cancer. This sample comprised CD4+ or CD8+ T cells sorted from blood, obtained in a trial of the OX40 agonist ivuxolimab. The chain employs TRBV5-3 and TRBJ2-7; D gene ambiguous. TRBV5-3 is sorted into the ORF group, with uncertain function. DNA for the CDR3: TGTGCCAGCAGCTTGCACAGACCCACAAGGTACGAGCAGTACTTC. It encodes CASSLHRPTRYEQYF.